Sequencing of this T cell receptor (beta chain) was carried out in a study of control samples from healthy donors and cancer patients. Profiled with immunoSEQ multiplex PCR; TCRdb holds only in-frame clones, not every one. The table shows about 140,000 clones, with 75% to 90% occurring only once. This clone appeared once. V lost 0 bases to trimming and J lost 6 bases, with 16 bases between them. This CDR3 contains 16 residues. Germline CDR1 SGHDN, CDR2 FVKESK. J is TRBJ2-3 and V is TRBV14, with D tentatively TRBD2 (7 bases). Specimen: blood. The receptor was derived from a man in his thirties or forties in good health. CDR3: CASSQDPSGGRDTQYF. The CDR3, as DNA: TGTGCCAGCAGCCAAGATCCCTCGGGGGGCAGGGATACGCAGTATTTT.